Below are 15 T cell receptor beta chains sequenced from a single sample in a study of patients and donors after allogeneic stem cell transplantation. Using its own MiXCR run on the RT-PCR reads, TCRdb lists one record per CDR3 protein. This table holds 800,000 to 1,000,000 distinct CDR3 sequences, roughly 18% found once. Sequencing input: blood, either unsorted or a sorted T cell fraction (not recorded which). Receptors originate from a human donor who was either an allogeneic HSCT recipient or a stem cell or donor lymphocyte infusion donor (not recorded which). It is not recorded whose cells these are; they may come from a transplant donor.

This clonotype has a handful of counts. The gene calls are TRBV12-3 or TRBV12-4 and TRBJ2-1; TRBD1 matches at 7 bases. V trimming: 6 bases; J trimming: 9 bases; junction bases outside the gene matches: 8. The CDR3 sequence is 13 residues long. The CDR3 sequence: CASSRRQGSEQFF. The DNA of the CDR3 is TGTGCCAGCAGCCGACGACAGGGAAGTGAGCAGTTCTTC.

This clonotype was seen at least ten times. J is TRBJ1-5 and V is TRBV20-1; D call uncertain. Germline CDR1 reads DFQATT; CDR2 reads SNEGSKA (reference sequence). The ends were cut back, 4 bases at V and 4 bases at J, with 17 bases in the middle. CDR3 length: 15 residues. The CDR3 reads CSANGAKAWNQPQHF. In nucleotides, the CDR3 is TGCAGTGCTAACGGTGCAAAGGCGTGGAATCAGCCCCAGCATTTT.

J is TRBJ2-7 and V is TRBV3-1; 9 positions agree with TRBD2. V lost 7 bases, J lost 5 bases, and 12 bases stayed unmatched. CDR1 is LGHDT and CDR2 is YNNKEL in the germline V gene (reference sequence). The CDR3 consists of 15 residues. The CDR3 bases are TGTGCCAGCACCCTAGGAGCGGGGGGAATACACGAGCAGTACTTC. Its protein is CASTLGAGGIHEQYF.

The rearrangement joins TRBV7-9 to TRBJ1-1; tentatively, D is TRBD1 (5 bases). Germline V gene data show CDR1 as SEHNR and CDR2 as FQNEAQ (reference sequence). Trimming pared 5 bases from V and 12 bases from J, leaving 16 bases between. CDR3 length: 12 amino acids. This chain's CDR3 is CASSTGGGWPFF. CDR3 bases: TGTGCCAGCAGCACCGGGGGAGGGTGGCCTTTCTTT.

This clonotype was seen more than once but under ten times. No DNA is shown, since the ends of the CDR3 on it are uncertain; the CDR3 is the one TCRdb lists. The chain has TRBV12-3 or TRBV12-4 and TRBJ1-5. The CDR3 is 12 amino acids long, termini counted. The CDR3 loop reads CASSFGSGALDF.

The V gene is TRBV5-1, the J gene TRBJ2-5, with D tentatively TRBD1 (6 bases). V gave up 2 bases and J gave up 1 base, with 9 bases separating them. The length of the CDR3 is 14 residues. The germline V gene encodes CDR1 SGHRS and CDR2 YFSETQ. The CDR3: CASSFQGPQETQYF. The CDR3 DNA reads TGCGCCAGCAGCTTTCAGGGGCCCCAAGAGACCCAGTACTTC.

This chain uses TRBV6-5 with TRBJ1-1; no clear D. The CDR3 has 14 amino acids. CDR1 is MNHEY and CDR2 is SVGAGI in the germline V gene. Trimming pared 3 bases from V and 10 bases from J, leaving 18 bases between. The CDR3 DNA sequence: TGTGCCAGCAGTTATAACAATCCGGAACGGGGAGCTTTCTTT. It is translated as CASSYNNPERGAFF.

This clonotype was detected ten times or more. The CDR3 is CASSLGLDEQFF. The CDR3 nucleotides are TGTGCCAGCAGCTTGGGTCTAGATGAGCAGTTCTTC. The chain uses TRBV5-6 and TRBJ2-1; D unresolved. Germline CDR1 and CDR2: SGHDT and YYEEEE. This CDR3 comprises 12 residues. V was cut by 0 bases and J by 8 bases, with 6 bases left in between. Combining the CDR3 with reference TRBV5-6 and TRBJ2-1 gives the whole variable domain DAGVTQSPTHLIKTRGQQVTLRCSPKSGHDTVSWYQQALGQGPQFIFQYYEEEERQRGNFPDRFSGHQFPNYSSELNVNALLLGDSALYLCASSLGLDEQFFGPGTRLTVL.

This chain connects TRBV7-3 to TRBJ2-3, with a weak D call TRBD2 (5 bases). CDR3 size: 14 residues. The germline CDR1 and CDR2 sequences are SGHTA and FQGTGA. Trimming removed 8 bases at V and 1 base at J, with 13 bases between. In nucleotides, the CDR3 is TGTGCCAGCTGTGCCGCGGGTCGCACAGATACGCAGTATTTT. Its translation: CASCAAGRTDTQYF.

This clonotype was observed a few times. This rearrangement joins TRBV15 to TRBJ2-3; 8 bases align to TRBD1. Germline CDR1 LNHNV, CDR2 YYDKDF (reference sequence). Trimming at V came to 4 bases and at J to 2 bases, leaving 5 bases not matched to a gene. The CDR3 covers 15 residues. The CDR3 DNA reads as TGTGCCACCAGCACAGGGACAGGAGACACAGATACGCAGTATTTT. This encodes CATSTGTGDTDTQYF. The full variable domain, in which reference TRBV15 and TRBJ2-3 provide the parts outside the CDR3, is DAMVIQNPRYQVTQFGKPVTLSCSQTLNHNVMYWYQQKSSQAPKLLFHYYDKDFNNEADTPDNFQSRRPNTSFCFLDIRSPGLGDTAMYLCATSTGTGDTDTQYFGPGTRLTVL.

This chain uses TRBV7-3 with TRBJ2-2; D may be TRBD2 (5 bases). CDR3 length: 16 amino acids. Trimming pared 5 bases from V and 7 bases from J, leaving 20 bases between. Germline V lookup: CDR1 SGHTA, CDR2 FQGTGA. This chain's CDR3 is CASSPASMGEIGELFF. DNA of the CDR3: TGTGCCAGCAGCCCCGCGTCGATGGGAGAGATCGGGGAGCTGTTTTTT.

This clonotype was counted between two and nine times. The chain recombines TRBV9 with TRBJ2-3, with TRBD2 identical over 10 bases. This CDR3 is built from 15 residues. The germline gives CDR1 SGDLS, CDR2 YYNGEE. V trimming: 3 bases; J trimming: 6 bases; junction bases outside the gene matches: 7. CDR3 in amino acids: CASSDASGSSDTQYF. The DNA of the CDR3 is TGTGCCAGCAGCGATGCTAGCGGGAGTTCTGATACGCAGTATTTT.

This clonotype was recorded at least ten times. The V and J genes are TRBV5-1 and TRBJ2-3; either TRBD1 or TRBD2 may fit D (6 bases each). Germline V gene sequence: CDR1 SGHRS, CDR2 YFSETQ. Trimming stripped 0 bases from V and 1 base from J, with 9 bases between. The CDR3 spans 15 residues. CDR3 region: CASSLAGAGTDTQYF. The CDR3 DNA reads TGCGCCAGCAGCTTGGCGGGGGCGGGCACAGATACGCAGTATTTT.

A few counts support this clonotype. V and J are TRBV4-3 and TRBJ2-1; 11 bases map to TRBD2. The V and J ends lost 0 bases and 4 bases, in that order; junction bases with no gene match: 5. CDR3 length: 17 residues. CDR1 and CDR2 (germline): LGHNA, YSLEER. CDR3 in amino acids: CASSQEPSGGTYNEQFF. CDR3 nucleotide sequence: TGCGCCAGCAGCCAAGAACCTAGCGGGGGGACGTACAATGAGCAGTTCTTC.

This clonotype was found many times. This chain joins TRBV10-3 and TRBJ1-5; 7 nucleotides align to TRBD1. V gave up 5 bases and J gave up 4 bases; unmatched junction bases: 11. Germline V gene data show CDR1 as ENHRY and CDR2 as SYGVKD. The CDR3 sequence is 16 residues long. The CDR3 protein is CAISPGGVTGNQPQHF. The CDR3 nucleotides read TGTGCCATCAGTCCTGGAGGAGTGACAGGGAATCAGCCCCAGCATTTT.